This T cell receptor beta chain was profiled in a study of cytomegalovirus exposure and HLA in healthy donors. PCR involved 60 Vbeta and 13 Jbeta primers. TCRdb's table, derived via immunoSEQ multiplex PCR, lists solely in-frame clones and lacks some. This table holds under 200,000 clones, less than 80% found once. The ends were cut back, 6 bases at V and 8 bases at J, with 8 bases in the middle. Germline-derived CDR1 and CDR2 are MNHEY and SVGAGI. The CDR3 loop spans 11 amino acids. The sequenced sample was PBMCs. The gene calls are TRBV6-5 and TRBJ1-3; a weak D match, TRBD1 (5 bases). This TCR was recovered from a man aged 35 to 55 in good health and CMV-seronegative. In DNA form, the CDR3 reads TGTGCCAGCAGCTGGGGGGACACCATATATTTT. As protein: CASSWGDTIYF.